The 13 T cell receptor beta chains below all came from one sample that was sequenced in a study of Ad26.COV2.S vaccination and SARS-CoV-2 variants. This table comes from immunoSEQ multiplex PCR, and its TCRdb copy is limited to in-frame clones, with some not included. The top ten hold approximately 12% of the sample, which has 350,000 to 500,000 clones, roughly 90% seen once. Indicated treatment: around 19 received Ad26.COV2.S at low or high dose, single or two shots; about 5 received placebo; per-sample allocation not given. It was on day 63 after the first vaccine or placebo injection that samples were taken. Here the sequenced sample was peripheral blood, taken in a trial of Ad26.COV2.S vaccine versus placebo. These receptors came from a person between 18 and 65 years old who received the Ad26.COV2.S COVID-19 vaccine or a placebo.

The V call is TRBV28, the J call TRBJ2-1, with TRBD2 matching 11 bases. The germline CDR1 and CDR2 sequences are MDHEN and SYDVKM. V dropped 7 bases and J dropped 2; count of bases not matched to a gene: 7. The length of the CDR3 is 16 residues. CDR3 sequence (DNA): TGTGCCAGCACCGGGACTAGCGGAGTTCCCTACAATGAGCAGTTCTTC. It yields the protein CASTGTSGVPYNEQFF.

The rearrangement uses TRBV19 and TRBJ2-2; 12 bases align to TRBD2. The V gene's germline CDR1 is LNHDA and CDR2 SQIVND (reference sequence). The J segment lost 6 bases and the V segment lost 4 bases, leaving 6 bases of the junction unmatched. This CDR3 contains 16 residues. This chain's CDR3 is CASSRSSGRASGELFF. DNA for the CDR3: TGTGCCAGTAGTAGATCTAGCGGGAGGGCTTCCGGGGAGCTGTTTTTT. Based on the CDR3 plus reference TRBV19 and TRBJ2-2, the full variable domain is DGGITQSPKYLFRKEGQNVTLSCEQNLNHDAMYWYRQDPGQGLRLIYYSQIVNDFQKGDIAEGYSVSREKKESFPLTVTSAQKNPTAFYLCASSRSSGRASGELFFGEGSRLTVL.

The gene calls are TRBV5-5 and TRBJ2-3; TRBD1 aligns across 8 bases. Per the germline V gene, CDR1 is SGHKS and CDR2 is YYEKEE (reference sequence). The CDR3 covers 15 residues. V dropped 3 bases and J dropped 5; count of bases not matched to a gene: 8. The CDR3 nucleotides read TGTGCCAGCAGCTCGGACAGGGTGGTAGTAGATACGCAGTATTTT. It specifies CASSSDRVVVDTQYF.

This sequence joins TRBV7-2 and TRBJ1-6; unclear D gene. Germline CDR1 reads SGHTA; CDR2 reads FQGNSA. V shed 1 base and J shed 4 bases, with 5 bases lying between them. The CDR3 is 14 residues long. The CDR3 DNA is TGTGCCAGCAGCTTAGAACAGTATAATTCACCCCTCCACTTT. It specifies CASSLEQYNSPLHF.

The rearrangement joins TRBV12-5 to TRBJ2-1, with a weak D call TRBD2 (6 bases). The germline CDR1 and CDR2 sequences are LGHNT and FRNRAP. V shed 1 base and J shed 9 bases, with 19 bases lying between them. This CDR3 has 16 amino acids. CDR3: CASGLGRDQLAGEQFF. In nucleotides, the CDR3 is TGTGCTAGTGGTTTGGGCCGGGACCAACTAGCAGGTGAGCAGTTCTTC.

The chain employs TRBV24-1 and TRBJ1-2; TRBD1 matches 9 bases. This CDR3 region has 13 residues. Per germline, CDR1 KGHDR and CDR2 SFDVKD. Trimming took 5 bases from V and 6 from J; bases not matched to a gene: 3. CDR3 in amino acids: CATSGGQGNGYTF. The DNA of the CDR3 is TGTGCCACCAGTGGGGGACAGGGCAATGGCTACACCTTC.

The chain links TRBV3-1 (or the pseudogene TRBV3-2) to TRBJ1-1; no definite D call. CDR1 is LGHDT and CDR2 is YNNKEL in the germline V gene (reference sequence). The CDR3 is 16 residues long. The V end lost 1 base, the J end lost 5 bases, and 17 bases lay between the germline ends. CDR3 protein: CASSQGTDREGTEAFF. The CDR3 region has the DNA TGTGCCAGCAGCCAAGGAACTGACCGGGAGGGAACTGAAGCTTTCTTT.

The CDR3 protein is CASSFTGTGGNTIYF. The CDR3, as DNA: TGTGCCAGCAGTTTCACCGGGACAGGGGGGAACACCATATATTTT. The rearrangement joins TRBV27 to TRBJ1-3; 11 bases map to TRBD1. The trim removed 3 bases at V and 7 bases at J, leaving 5 bases unmatched. The germline CDR1 and CDR2 sequences are MNHEY and SMNVEV (reference sequence). CDR3 length: 15 amino acids.

The V and J genes are TRBV19 and TRBJ2-2; 7 bases align to TRBD2. J gave up 8 bases and V 3 bases, and 9 bases lay outside the gene matches. Germline V gene data show CDR1 as LNHDA and CDR2 as SQIVND (reference sequence). This CDR3 is 15 amino acids long. CDR3 bases: TGTGCCAGTAGTATTTCCAGCGGGGCTTGGGGGGAGCTGTTTTTT. It specifies CASSISSGAWGELFF. Filled out from reference TRBV19 and TRBJ2-2, the complete variable domain reads DGGITQSPKYLFRKEGQNVTLSCEQNLNHDAMYWYRQDPGQGLRLIYYSQIVNDFQKGDIAEGYSVSREKKESFPLTVTSAQKNPTAFYLCASSISSGAWGELFFGEGSRLTVL.

This clone was recorded a few times. The chain recombines TRBV30 with TRBJ2-7; 12 nucleotides align to TRBD1. V lost 2 bases and J lost 3; bases outside the gene matches: 5. Germline lookup yields CDR1 GTSNPN and CDR2 SVGIG (reference sequence). The CDR3 has 15 amino acids. CDR3 nucleotide sequence: TGTGCCTGGAGTCAGGGGACAGGGGGCTTCTACGAGCAGTACTTC. Protein product: CAWSQGTGGFYEQYF.

The gene calls are TRBV5-4 and TRBJ2-5, with 10 bases that match TRBD1. The germline V gene has CDR1 SGHNT and CDR2 YYREEE (reference sequence). Trimming took 4 bases from V and 5 from J; bases not matched to a gene: 14. The CDR3 contains 17 residues. CDR3 sequence (DNA): TGTGCCAGCAGCCCCCTAGGGGGACAGGGGCCGGTCGAGACCCAGTACTTC. Protein product: CASSPLGGQGPVETQYF.

The chain uses TRBV7-2 and TRBJ2-7, with TRBD1 matching 7 bases. The germline CDR1 and CDR2 sequences are SGHTA and FQGNSA. Trimming at V came to 5 bases and at J to 3 bases, leaving 10 bases not matched to a gene. CDR3 length: 15 residues. CDR3 in amino acids: CASSHRVGTDYEQYF. The CDR3, as DNA: TGTGCCAGCAGCCATAGAGTAGGGACAGACTACGAGCAGTACTTC.

A single count supports this clone. The gene calls are TRBV7-2 and TRBJ2-2; D remains unclear. The CDR3 runs 14 residues. Between the trimmed V and J ends, which lost 5 bases and 1 base, there was a span of 8 bases. Germline CDR1 is SGHTA and CDR2 is FQGNSA. The CDR3 DNA reads as TGTGCCAGCAGCCTCCAGGAGAACACCGGGGAGCTGTTTTTT. Its translation: CASSLQENTGELFF. Filled out from reference TRBV7-2 and TRBJ2-2, the complete variable domain reads GAGVSQSPSNKVTEKGKDVELRCDPISGHTALYWYRQSLGQGLEFLIYFQGNSAPDKSGLPSDRFSAERTGGSVSTLTIQRTQQEDSAVYLCASSLQENTGELFFGEGSRLTVL.